This TCR beta chain was recorded in a study of neoadjuvant anti-PD-1 for oral cavity cancer. Method: immunoSEQ multiplex PCR; TCRdb's copy keeps in-frame clones and lacks some. The table lists 75,000 to 100,000 clones, under 85% of them singletons. The input for sequencing was PBMCs, taken before nivolumab (anti-PD-1) treatment. The TCR originated in a person between 40 and 85 years old with oral cavity squamous cell carcinoma.

In DNA form, the CDR3 reads TGTGCTACCGGGACAGGCGTCGTGAACACTGAAGCTTTCTTT. It codes for CATGTGVVNTEAFF. The gene calls are TRBV5-4 and TRBJ1-1, with TRBD1 matching over 8 bases. The germline V gene encodes CDR1 SGHNT and CDR2 YYREEE (reference sequence). The CDR3 totals 14 residues.